This T cell receptor (beta chain) is drawn from a study of human T cells and chemical hapten exposure. Each CDR3 protein gets one entry after TCRdb re-called the RACE reads with MiXCR. Of fewer than 200,000 distinct CDR3 sequences in the sample, approximately 30% were seen once. About this clonotype: What it recognizes is unknown.

Time point defined: patch test 3, about 24 weeks after DPC sensitization. This sample's treatment: therapeutic diphenylcyclopropenone sensitization with weekly scalp DPC. Blood was drawn before each patch test was applied. Study-wide points: Relative to controls, expanded TCRs formed significantly more large CDR3 similarity clusters. PT1 expanded TCR counts and patch test score were linked, and their correlation was positive.

Here the sequenced sample was whole blood, taken in connection with sensitization to the hapten diphenylcyclopropenone (DPC). The TCR originated in a woman under 30 with alopecia areata. Some clones in this sample may be carry-over from other donors' samples.

As DNA, the CDR3 is TGTGTCGTTGGCAGGAACTATGGCTACACCTTC. Encoded protein: CVVGRNYGYTF. The chain carries TRBV7-2 and TRBJ1-2; D not resolved. The germline V gene has CDR1 SGHTA and CDR2 FQGNSA. This CDR3 contains 11 residues.